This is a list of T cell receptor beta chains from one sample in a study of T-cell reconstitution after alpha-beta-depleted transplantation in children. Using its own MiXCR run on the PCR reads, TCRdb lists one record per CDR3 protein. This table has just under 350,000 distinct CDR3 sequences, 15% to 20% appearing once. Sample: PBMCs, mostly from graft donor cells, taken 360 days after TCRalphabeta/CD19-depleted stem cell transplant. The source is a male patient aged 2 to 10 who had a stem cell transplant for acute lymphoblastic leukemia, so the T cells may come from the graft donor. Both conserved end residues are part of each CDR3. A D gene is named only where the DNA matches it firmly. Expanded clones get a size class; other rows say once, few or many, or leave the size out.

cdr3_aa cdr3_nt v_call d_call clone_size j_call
CASSLRGRGEGRADTF TGTGCCAGCAGCCTTCGGGGCAGGGGAGAAGGCCGGGCGGACACCTTC TRBV4-2 . few TRBJ1-2
CSGRLSTDTQYF TGCAGCGGCCGTCTTAGCACAGATACGCAGTATTTT TRBV29-1 . . TRBJ2-3
CASSQEPGSGVDNEQFF TGCGCCAGCAGCCAAGAGCCGGGTTCGGGAGTAGACAATGAGCAGTTCTTC TRBV4-3 . . TRBJ2-1
CASYRQPPNTGELFF TGCGCCAGCTATAGGCAGCCGCCGAACACCGGGGAGCTGTTTTTT TRBV5-1 . few TRBJ2-2
CASSPYQTGDEQFF TGTGCCAGCAGCCCTTACCAAACCGGGGATGAGCAGTTCTTC TRBV12-3/TRBV12-4 . . TRBJ2-1
CASSLEMGRQETQYF TGTGCCAGCAGCTTGGAGATGGGCCGCCAAGAGACCCAGTACTTC TRBV5-8 . . TRBJ2-5
CASSVDWAGGEQFF TGTGCCAGCAGCGTAGATTGGGCAGGCGGTGAGCAGTTCTTC TRBV9 . few TRBJ2-1
CASGALDTQYF TGTGCCAGCGGTGCTCTGGATACGCAGTATTTT TRBV7-2 . . TRBJ2-3
CAIKGGTEAFF TGTGCCATCAAGGGAGGGACTGAAGCTTTCTTT TRBV10-3 . many TRBJ1-1
CSARFRTYNEQFF TGCAGTGCTAGGTTTAGGACGTACAATGAGCAGTTCTTC TRBV20-1 . . TRBJ2-1
CASSFSKDSGNEQFF TGTGCCAGCAGTTTTTCTAAGGACAGTGGCAATGAGCAGTTCTTC TRBV28 . few TRBJ2-1
CASSQEPSGRYNEQFF TGCGCCAGCAGCCAAGAGCCTAGCGGGAGGTACAATGAGCAGTTCTTC TRBV4-3 TRBD2 . TRBJ2-1
CASSPWSGGGDTQYF TGTGCCAGCAGCCCCTGGTCGGGAGGAGGGGATACGCAGTATTTT TRBV7-2 TRBD2 once TRBJ2-3
CASSSSIAGFMGGSEQFF TGCGCCAGCAGCTCTTCGATAGCGGGTTTCATGGGTGGCAGTGAGCAGTTCTTC TRBV4-1 TRBD2 few TRBJ2-1
CATSSAGGRLSKTQYF TGCGCCACCTCATCAGCGGGAGGGCGCCTGTCGAAGACCCAGTACTTC TRBV5-1 TRBD2 few TRBJ2-5
CASSGLDRAQETQYF TGTGCCAGCAGTGGACTGGACAGGGCCCAAGAGACCCAGTACTTC TRBV6-1 TRBD1 . TRBJ2-5
CASSPLDGSYEQYF TGCGCCAGCAGCCCACTCGACGGCTCCTACGAGCAGTACTTC TRBV5-1 . few TRBJ2-7
CASSLGNRNRAFF TGTGCCAGCAGCTTAGGGAACAGGAATAGGGCTTTCTTT TRBV7-3 . few TRBJ1-1
CSARRGLAGGETQYF TGCAGTGCTCGCAGAGGACTAGCGGGAGGAGAGACCCAGTACTTC TRBV20-1 TRBD2 few TRBJ2-5
CASSFETGGGTEAFF TGTGCCAGCAGCTTCGAGACAGGGGGCGGCACTGAAGCTTTCTTT TRBV7-9 TRBD1 few TRBJ1-1
CASSQATGTGSYEQYF TGTGCCAGCAGCCAGGCCACCGGGACAGGGAGCTACGAGCAGTACTTC TRBV4-2 TRBD1 few TRBJ2-7
CSARDHGTGYTGELFF TGCAGTGCTAGAGATCACGGGACAGGGTACACCGGGGAGCTGTTTTTT TRBV20-1 TRBD1 . TRBJ2-2
CSVYLERDRAGYTF TGCAGCGTCTACTTGGAGCGGGACAGGGCTGGCTACACCTTC TRBV29-1 TRBD1 few TRBJ1-2
CASSLGTGATYEQYF TGTGCCAGCAGTCTGGGGACAGGCGCAACCTACGAGCAGTACTTC TRBV12-3/TRBV12-4 TRBD1 . TRBJ2-7
CAISSGRASYNEQFF TGTGCCATCAGTAGCGGGAGGGCCTCCTACAATGAGCAGTTCTTC TRBV10-3 TRBD2 few TRBJ2-1
CASQKGVNQETQYF TGTGCCTCCCAAAAGGGGGTGAACCAAGAGACCCAGTACTTC TRBV6-1 . . TRBJ2-5
CSARVLAGAGELFF TGCAGTGCTAGAGTACTAGCGGGAGCCGGGGAGCTGTTTTTT TRBV20-1 TRBD2 few TRBJ2-2
CASSTNRGVGLERTDTQYF TGTGCCAGCAGTACTAACAGGGGAGTTGGACTAGAGCGTACAGATACGCAGTATTTT TRBV12-3/TRBV12-4 . few TRBJ2-3
CASSFGFRGELFF TGTGCCAGCAGTTTTGGGTTTCGGGGGGAGCTGTTTTTT TRBV28 . few TRBJ2-2
CASSNTAGHEQYF TGTGCCAGCAGCAACACCGCGGGCCACGAGCAGTACTTC TRBV3-1 . many TRBJ2-7
CSARPGPVYGYTF TGCAGTGCTCGGCCAGGGCCCGTCTATGGCTACACCTTC TRBV20-1 . few TRBJ1-2
CASSLASNTPGELFF TGTGCCAGCAGCTTAGCGTCAAACACCCCCGGGGAGCTGTTTTTT TRBV7-9 . . TRBJ2-2
CATSDRTSGAYEQYF TGTGCCACCAGTGATCGGACTAGCGGGGCCTACGAGCAGTACTTC TRBV24-1 TRBD2 . TRBJ2-7
CASSGWTGLADTQYF TGTGCCAGCAGTGGTTGGACGGGCCTCGCAGATACGCAGTATTTT TRBV28 . few TRBJ2-3
CASGRLDTQYF TGTGCCAGCGGGAGGCTGGATACGCAGTATTTT TRBV28 . . TRBJ2-3
CASSGVLITSTDTQYF TGTGCCAGCAGTGGGGTTCTAATAACTAGCACAGATACGCAGTATTTT TRBV28 . . TRBJ2-3
CASSPYMPSYNEQFF TGCGCCAGCAGTCCCTATATGCCCTCCTACAATGAGCAGTTCTTC TRBV4-1 . . TRBJ2-1
CAIPGASYNEQFF TGTGCCATCCCAGGGGCATCCTACAATGAGCAGTTCTTC TRBV18 . . TRBJ2-1
CSARPSGSYEQYF TGCAGTGCTAGGCCTAGCGGGTCCTACGAGCAGTACTTC TRBV20-1 TRBD2 . TRBJ2-7
CASSKASQNFYEQYF TGCGCCAGCAGCAAGGCATCACAAAACTTCTACGAGCAGTACTTC TRBV4-1 . many TRBJ2-7
CASSLGLAGGLTETQYF TGTGCCAGCAGTTTAGGACTAGCGGGAGGGCTAACGGAGACCCAGTACTTC TRBV12-3/TRBV12-4 TRBD2 many TRBJ2-5